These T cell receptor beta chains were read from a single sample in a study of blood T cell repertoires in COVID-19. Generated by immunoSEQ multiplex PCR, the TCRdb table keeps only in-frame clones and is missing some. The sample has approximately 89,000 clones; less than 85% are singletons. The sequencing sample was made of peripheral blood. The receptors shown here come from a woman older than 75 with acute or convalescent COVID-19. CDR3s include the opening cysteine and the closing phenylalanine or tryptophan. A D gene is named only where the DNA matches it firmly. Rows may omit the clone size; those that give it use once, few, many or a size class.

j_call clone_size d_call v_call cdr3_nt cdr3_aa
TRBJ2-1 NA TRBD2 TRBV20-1 TGCAGTGCTAGTCCCTGGAGACTAGCGGGAGAGGTTGAGCAGTTCTTC CSASPWRLAGEVEQFF
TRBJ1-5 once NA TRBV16 TGTGCCAGCAGCCAATCAATGGAGCAGCCCCAGCATTTT CASSQSMEQPQHF
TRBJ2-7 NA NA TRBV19 TGTGCCAGTAGTATAGGGGCTTCCTACGAGCAGTACTTC CASSIGASYEQYF
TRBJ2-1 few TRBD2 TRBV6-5 TGTGCCAGCATCCGACTAGCGGGAGGCAATGAGCAGTTCTTC CASIRLAGGNEQFF
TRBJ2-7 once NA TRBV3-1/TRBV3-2 TGTGCCAGCAGCCAAGGAGGGTCTCTGCGGTACTTC CASSQGGSLRYF
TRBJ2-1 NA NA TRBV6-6 TGTGCCAGCAGTGTACTCGGACAACTCTCCTACAATGAGCAGTTCTTC CASSVLGQLSYNEQFF
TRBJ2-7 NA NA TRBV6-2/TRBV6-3 TGTGCCAGCAGTTCTAACAGCCACTACGAGCAGTACTTC CASSSNSHYEQYF
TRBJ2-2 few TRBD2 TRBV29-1 TGCAGCGTTGAGAAGACTAGCGGGAGTACGGTCGGGGAGCTGTTTTTT CSVEKTSGSTVGELFF
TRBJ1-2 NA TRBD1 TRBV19 TGTGCCAGTCGGGACAGGGGTTCTGTCGGTGGCTACACCTTC CASRDRGSVGGYTF
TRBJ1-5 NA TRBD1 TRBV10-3 TGTGCCATCGGGACAGGGTTTGATCAGCCCCAGCATTTT CAIGTGFDQPQHF
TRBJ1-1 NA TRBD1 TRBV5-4 TGTGCCAGCAGCGCGACAGGGGGCGAGCGGGCTTTCTTT CASSATGGERAFF
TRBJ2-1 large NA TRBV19 TGTGCCAGTAGTATTGGCCCCCTGGAGCACAATGAGCAGTTCTTC CASSIGPLEHNEQFF
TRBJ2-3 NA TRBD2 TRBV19 TGTGCCAGTAGTAGGGGGCTAGCGGGAGCCCTGAGAACAGATACGCAGTATTTT CASSRGLAGALRTDTQYF
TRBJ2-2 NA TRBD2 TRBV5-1 TGCGCCAGCAGCCAGAAGAGCGGGAGCTACCCGGGCGGGGAGCTGTTTTTT CASSQKSGSYPGGELFF
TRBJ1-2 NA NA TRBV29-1 TGCAGCGTAGCGGGACTCTATGGCTACACCTTC CSVAGLYGYTF
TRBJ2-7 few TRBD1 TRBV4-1 TGCGCCAGCAGGATAGGGGACAGGGCACACTACGAGCAGTACTTC CASRIGDRAHYEQYF
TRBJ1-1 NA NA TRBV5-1 TGCGCCAGCAGCTCCTATGGCGGGTCGGTGGAAGCTTTCTTT CASSSYGGSVEAFF
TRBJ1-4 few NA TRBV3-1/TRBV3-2 TGTGCCAGCAGCCGGGGCGGGGATAATGAAAAACTGTTTTTT CASSRGGDNEKLFF
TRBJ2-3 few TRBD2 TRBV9 TGTGCCAGCAGCGCGCAGACTAGCGGGAGGGGAAGCACAGATACGCAGTATTTT CASSAQTSGRGSTDTQYF